This T cell receptor (beta chain) emerged from a study of T-cell reconstitution after alpha-beta-depleted transplantation in children. Study-wide points: The main origin of T-cell counts and diversity one year after transplant was newly produced T cells. Some patients showed high day-60 TCRbeta diversity, which derived from surviving recipient T cells and thymic progenitors. Alpha-beta T cells about two months after transplant reportedly derived from several hundred expanded graft clones.

The CDR3 consists of 11 residues. Trimming shortened V by 11 bases and J by 2 bases, and 10 bases separated the two germline ends. From germline, CDR1 is MDHEN and CDR2 SYDVKM. A TCRbeta library incorporating unique molecular identifiers was prepared. TCRdb independently ran MiXCR on the PCR reads; one entry per CDR3 protein. The sample yields around 52,000 distinct CDR3 sequences, more than 5% seen once. Many counts were recorded for this clonotype. Its antigen remains unknown. Source: PBMCs, mostly from graft donor cells, taken 60 days after TCRalphabeta/CD19-depleted stem cell transplant. This TCR derives from a female patient aged 2 to 10 who had a stem cell transplant for aplastic anemia, so the T cells may come from the graft donor. The chain links TRBV28 to TRBJ2-7; D perhaps matches TRBD2 (6 bases). The CDR3 spells CAASGAYEQYF. In DNA, the CDR3 is TGTGCCGCATCGGGGGCCTACGAGCAGTACTTC. The whole variable domain, filled in from reference TRBV28 and TRBJ2-7, reads DVKVTQSSRYLVKRTGEKVFLECVQDMDHENMFWYRQDPGLGLRLIYFSYDVKMKEKGDIPEGYSVSREKKERFSLILESASTNQTSMYLCAASGAYEQYFGPGTRLTVT.